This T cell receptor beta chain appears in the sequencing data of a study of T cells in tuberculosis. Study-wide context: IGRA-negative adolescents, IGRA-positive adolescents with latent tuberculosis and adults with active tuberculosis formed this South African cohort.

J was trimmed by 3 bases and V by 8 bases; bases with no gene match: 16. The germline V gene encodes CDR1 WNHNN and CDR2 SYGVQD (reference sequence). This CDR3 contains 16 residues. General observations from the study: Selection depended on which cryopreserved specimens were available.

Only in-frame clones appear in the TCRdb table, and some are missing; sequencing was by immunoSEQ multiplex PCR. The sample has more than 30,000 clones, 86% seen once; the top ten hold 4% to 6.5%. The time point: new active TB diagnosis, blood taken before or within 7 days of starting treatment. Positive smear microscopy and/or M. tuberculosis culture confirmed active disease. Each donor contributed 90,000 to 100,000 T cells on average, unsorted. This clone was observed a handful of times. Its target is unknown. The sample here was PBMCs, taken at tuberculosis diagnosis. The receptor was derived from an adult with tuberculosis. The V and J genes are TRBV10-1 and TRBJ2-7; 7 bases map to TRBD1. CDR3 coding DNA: TGCGCCAGCCCCCAATTTCACAGGGGATTGGGCTACGAGCAGTACTTC. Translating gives CASPQFHRGLGYEQYF.